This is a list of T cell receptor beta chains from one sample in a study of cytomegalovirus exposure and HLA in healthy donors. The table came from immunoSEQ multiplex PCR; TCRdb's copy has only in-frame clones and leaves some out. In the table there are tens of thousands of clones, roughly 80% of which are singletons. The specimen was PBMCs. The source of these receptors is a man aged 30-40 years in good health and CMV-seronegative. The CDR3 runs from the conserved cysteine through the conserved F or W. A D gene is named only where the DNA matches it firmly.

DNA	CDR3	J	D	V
TGTGCCAGCAGCCCGGGACAGCTACAAGAGACCCAGTACTTC	CASSPGQLQETQYF	TRBJ2-5	TRBD1	TRBV7-3
TGTGCCAGCAGTCATCTAGCGGGGGGATACAATGAGCAGTTCTTC	CASSHLAGGYNEQFF	TRBJ2-1	TRBD2	TRBV6-5
TGCGCCAGCAGCTTGGTTAAGGGACAGGGAACCTACGAGCAGTACTTC	CASSLVKGQGTYEQYF	TRBJ2-7	TRBD1	TRBV5-1
TGTGCCAGCATCTTAGATTTTGAGCAGTTCTTC	CASILDFEQFF	TRBJ2-1	NA	TRBV2
TGTGCTAGTGGTTCGGGACAGGCCCGGCCCCAGCATTTT	CASGSGQARPQHF	TRBJ1-5	TRBD1	TRBV12-5
TGTGCCAGCAGCAGAAATACACAGAGCTCCTACAATGAGCAGTTCTTC	CASSRNTQSSYNEQFF	TRBJ2-1	NA	TRBV9
TGCGCCAGCAGCTTAAGCGGGGAAACTAATGAAAAACTGTTTTTT	CASSLSGETNEKLFF	TRBJ1-4	NA	TRBV5-1
TGTGCCTGGAGTGAGGAGTTAGGCTCCTACGAGCAGTACTTC	CAWSEELGSYEQYF	TRBJ2-7	NA	TRBV30
TGTGCCTGGAGTGTGCAGGGGGCGCGAGCCAAAAACATTCAGTACTTC	CAWSVQGARAKNIQYF	TRBJ2-4	TRBD1	TRBV30
TGTGCCAGCAGCGCCGCGGGGGTGCCGTTCTTC	CASSAAGVPFF	TRBJ2-1	TRBD2	TRBV9